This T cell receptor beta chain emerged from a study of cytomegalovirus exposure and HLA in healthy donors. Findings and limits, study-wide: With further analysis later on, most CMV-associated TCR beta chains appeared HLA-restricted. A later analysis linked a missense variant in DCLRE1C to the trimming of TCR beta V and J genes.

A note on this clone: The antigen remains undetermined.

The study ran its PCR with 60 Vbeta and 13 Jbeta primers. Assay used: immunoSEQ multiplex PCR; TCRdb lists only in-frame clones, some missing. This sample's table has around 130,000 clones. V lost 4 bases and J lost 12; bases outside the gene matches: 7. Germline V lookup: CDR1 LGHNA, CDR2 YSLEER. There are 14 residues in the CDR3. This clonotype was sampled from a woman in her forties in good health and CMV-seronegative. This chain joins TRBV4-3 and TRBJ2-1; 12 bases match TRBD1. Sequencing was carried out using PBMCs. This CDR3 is CASSPSGTGGLQFF. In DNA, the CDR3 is TGCGCCAGCAGCCCCTCCGGGACAGGGGGCTTGCAGTTCTTC.